A single sample is the source of the 30 T cell receptor beta chains below, sequenced in a study of cytomegalovirus exposure and HLA in healthy donors. This PCR relied on a set of 60 Vbeta primers and 13 Jbeta primers. Measured with immunoSEQ multiplex PCR; TCRdb has only the in-frame clones, and not every one. Among some 160,000 clones listed, about 78% were seen once. What was sequenced was PBMCs. The receptors derive from a male donor in good health and CMV-seronegative.

The V call is TRBV6-1, the J call TRBJ1-1; possibly TRBD1 for D (5 bases). Germline-derived CDR1 and CDR2 are MNHNS and SASEGT. This CDR3 is built from 12 residues. V lost 7 bases and J 3 bases, leaving 9 bases between the germline ends. The CDR3 DNA sequence: TGTGCCAGCAAAGACAGATACACTGAAGCTTTCTTT. Translation: CASKDRYTEAFF.

The genes are TRBV14 and TRBJ2-2; 8 positions agree with TRBD1. The CDR3 consists of 15 residues. Germline CDR1 SGHDN, CDR2 FVKESK. The ends lost 2 bases at V and 5 bases at J; junction bases unmatched: 4. CDR3 DNA sequence: TGTGCCAGCAGCCAACAGCAGGGGGCAACCGGGGAGCTGTTTTTT. Its protein product is CASSQQQGATGELFF.

CDR3 DNA: TGTGCCAGCAGTTTTAGGGGTGAGAGGTACTCCTACAATGAGCAGTTCTTC. This gives the protein CASSFRGERYSYNEQFF. This chain uses TRBV28 with TRBJ2-1; tentative D call: TRBD1 (5 bases). The V end lost 3 bases, the J end lost 0 bases, and 15 bases lay between the germline ends. This CDR3 contains 17 residues. Germline loops: CDR1 MDHEN, CDR2 SYDVKM.

This clone was seen only once. The chain combines TRBV13 with TRBJ2-6, with D uncertain. Trimming took 5 bases from V and 0 from J, leaving 11 bases between them. Germline lookup yields CDR1 PRHDT and CDR2 FYEKMQ (reference sequence). CDR3 length equals 16 residues. CDR3 in DNA: TGTGCCAGCAGCACTCATACCCCCTCTGGGGCCAACGTCCTGACTTTC. Its translation: CASSTHTPSGANVLTF.

V gene TRBV15 combines with J gene TRBJ1-2; D is uncertain. Trimming left V 3 bases short and J 8 bases short, with 13 bases between. The CDR3 is made up of 13 amino acids. Germline V gene data show CDR1 as LNHNV and CDR2 as YYDKDF (reference sequence). CDR3 loop: CATSSFEHGGYTF. CDR3 in DNA: TGTGCCACCAGCAGTTTCGAACACGGGGGCTACACCTTC.

In this sample, this clone turned up a few times. The chain couples TRBV27 to TRBJ2-1; perhaps TRBD1 as D (5 bases). The CDR3 covers 15 residues. Germline assignment: CDR1 MNHEY and CDR2 SMNVEV (reference sequence). The V and J ends lost 3 bases and 1 base respectively, with 10 bases between them. CDR3 coding DNA: TGTGCCAGCAGTTTTTTGGGGCGATCCTACAATGAGCAGTTCTTC. Amino acid sequence: CASSFLGRSYNEQFF.

The rearrangement links TRBV30 to TRBJ1-5, with no clear D. CDR3 size: 12 residues. Looked up from germline, CDR1 is GTSNPN and CDR2 is SVGIG (reference sequence). V was trimmed by 0 bases and J by 9 bases, leaving 9 bases between them. The CDR3 nucleotides are TGTGCCTGGAGTGTACAGTCGGCGCCCCAGCATTTT. Amino acid sequence: CAWSVQSAPQHF.

The chain has TRBV7-6 and TRBJ2-1, with TRBD2 matching over 12 bases. Germline V lookup: CDR1 SGHVS, CDR2 FNYEAQ. This CDR3 comprises 14 residues. V trimming: 5 bases; J trimming: 10 bases; junction bases outside the gene matches: 6. As DNA, the CDR3 is TGTGCCAGCAGCCCCGGACTAGCGGGAAAGGAGCAGTTCTTC. It codes for CASSPGLAGKEQFF.

The rearrangement links TRBV28 to TRBJ1-1; D may be TRBD1 (5 bases). The CDR3 is 16 residues long. Per the germline V gene, CDR1 is MDHEN and CDR2 is SYDVKM. V lost 5 bases and J 4 bases, leaving 20 bases between the germline ends. The chain's CDR3 is CASSPLRGMLGTEAFF. The CDR3 nucleotides are TGTGCCAGCAGTCCTCTTAGGGGAATGTTGGGCACTGAAGCTTTCTTT.

The J gene is TRBJ1-4, the V gene TRBV2; no clear D gene. The CDR3 covers 14 residues. V gave up 7 bases and J gave up 8 bases, with 17 bases separating them. CDR1 and CDR2 (germline): SNHLY, FYNNEI. CDR3 region: CASKKDSSGEKLFF. The CDR3 nucleotides are TGTGCCAGCAAGAAGGACTCTTCGGGGGAAAAACTGTTTTTT.

This chain links TRBV23-1 with TRBJ1-5; D possibly corresponds to TRBD1 (5 bases). TRBV23-1 is an ORF, and what it does is uncertain. CDR3 length: 16 amino acids. Between the trimmed V and J ends, which lost 1 base and 4 bases, there was a span of 14 bases. Here the CDR3 reads CASSQWDSLKNQPQHF. The DNA for the CDR3 is TGCGCCAGCAGTCAATGGGACTCACTGAAAAATCAGCCCCAGCATTTT.

The chain combines TRBV5-4 with TRBJ2-1, with D maybe TRBD1 (5 bases). V lost 1 base and J 15 bases, leaving 11 bases between the germline ends. This CDR3 has 11 amino acids. Germline V gene sequence: CDR1 SGHNT, CDR2 YYREEE (reference sequence). The CDR3 DNA reads as TGTGCCAGCAGCTTGACGACAGTTATGTTCTTC. It translates to CASSLTTVMFF.

V and J are TRBV29-1 and TRBJ1-3; TRBD1 matches at 10 bases. CDR1 and CDR2 (germline): SQVTM, ANQGSEA. This CDR3 spans 14 amino acids. The V gene end was trimmed by 4 bases and the J gene end by 4 bases; junction bases not matched to a gene: 4. As DNA, the CDR3 is TGCAGCGTTGGCCAGACAGGGGGCGGAAACACCATATATTTT. This translates into CSVGQTGGGNTIYF.

This clone showed up just a few times. This chain joins TRBV19 and TRBJ1-1, with TRBD1 as a possible D gene (5 bases). V was clipped by 6 bases and J by 1 base, with 21 bases between them. Looked up from germline, CDR1 is LNHDA and CDR2 is SQIVND (reference sequence). This CDR3 region has 17 residues. The CDR3 DNA reads TGTGCCAGTAGACCCAAGGGAAAGGGTAGGGGGAACACTGAAGCTTTCTTT. Its protein is CASRPKGKGRGNTEAFF.

CDR3 in amino acids: CASSSGVLGYTF. The CDR3 nucleotides are TGTGCCAGCAGTTCAGGGGTTCTTGGCTACACCTTC. This chain uses TRBV28 with TRBJ1-2; D may be TRBD1 (6 bases). The CDR3 is 12 amino acids. V was clipped by 4 bases and J by 7 bases, with 10 bases between them. The germline V gene encodes CDR1 MDHEN and CDR2 SYDVKM.

The V gene is TRBV5-4, the J gene TRBJ1-1, with 7 bases matching TRBD1. Germline CDR1 SGHNT, CDR2 YYREEE (reference sequence). This CDR3 is 14 amino acids long. V lost 5 bases, J lost 1 base, and 5 bases stayed unmatched. CDR3 sequence (DNA): TGTGCCAGCAGTTCACAGGGGACGAACACTGAAGCTTTCTTT. Translating gives CASSSQGTNTEAFF.

This rearrangement joins TRBV30 to TRBJ2-5; 9 bases are a match to TRBD1. This CDR3 contains 15 residues. Germline CDR1 is GTSNPN and CDR2 is SVGIG (reference sequence). After removal of 1 base from V and 3 bases from J, the junction contained 6 bases not matched to a gene. Written as DNA, the CDR3 is TGTGCCTGGAGTGCCCTGACAGGGGGGAAAGAGACCCAGTACTTC. It yields the protein CAWSALTGGKETQYF.

V is TRBV15 and J is TRBJ2-3; no definite D call. The length of the CDR3 is 15 residues. The germline V gene has CDR1 LNHNV and CDR2 YYDKDF (reference sequence). V lost 3 bases to trimming and J lost 4 bases, with 14 bases between them. CDR3 sequence reads: CATSRSVLGADTQYF. The DNA for the CDR3 is TGTGCCACCAGCAGGTCGGTCCTAGGAGCAGATACGCAGTATTTT.

The chain uses TRBV6-1 and TRBJ2-7; possible D gene TRBD1, 6 bases. The CDR3 extends over 13 amino acids. Trimming cost V 7 bases and J 6 bases, with 16 bases left between them. The germline V gene encodes CDR1 MNHNS and CDR2 SASEGT. CDR3 coding DNA: TGTGCCAGCATGGGACACCTTATATCCGAGCAGTACTTC. Residues: CASMGHLISEQYF.

The chain couples TRBV18 to TRBJ1-1; D is unclear. V was pared by 3 bases and J by 1 base, with 6 bases between. CDR3 length: 13 amino acids. The germline V gene has CDR1 KGHSH and CDR2 LQKENI. This chain's CDR3 is CASSPVQNTEAFF. CDR3 sequence (DNA): TGTGCCAGCTCACCGGTACAGAACACTGAAGCTTTCTTT.

CDR3: CASSFPGGAEAFF. The CDR3 DNA reads as TGCGCCAGCAGCTTTCCGGGGGGAGCTGAAGCTTTCTTT. The chain employs TRBV5-1 and TRBJ1-1; D is possibly TRBD1 (5 bases). This CDR3 comprises 13 residues. Trimming shortened V by 2 bases and J by 6 bases, and 11 bases separated the two germline ends. Germline V gene lookup returns CDR1 SGHRS and CDR2 YFSETQ.

The V gene is TRBV6-6, the J gene TRBJ1-2; D remains unclear. The CDR3 totals 13 residues. CDR1 and CDR2 (germline): MNHNY, SVGAGI (reference sequence). V shed 2 bases and J shed 3 bases, with 7 bases lying between them. CDR3 nucleotides: TGTGCCAGCAGTTACGACACCGACTATGGCTACACCTTC. Translating gives CASSYDTDYGYTF.

This CDR3 reads CASSTVAGGQYEQYF. CDR3 sequence (DNA): TGTGCCAGCAGCACCGTAGCGGGAGGCCAGTACGAGCAGTACTTC. The chain uses TRBV7-9 and TRBJ2-7, with 10 positions matching TRBD2. The J segment lost 4 bases and the V segment lost 5 bases, leaving 8 bases of the junction unmatched. CDR3 length: 15 residues. Germline loops: CDR1 SEHNR, CDR2 FQNEAQ (reference sequence).

This chain joins TRBV10-3 and TRBJ1-2; D uncertain. Germline-derived CDR1 and CDR2 are ENHRY and SYGVKD. Deletions cut 4 bases from V and 8 bases from J, with 17 bases between. This CDR3 has 14 residues. CDR3 protein: CAISVTQRDSGYTF. CDR3 DNA: TGTGCCATCAGTGTAACACAGAGGGATTCCGGCTACACCTTC.

This chain joins TRBV6-1 and TRBJ2-3; 8 nucleotides agree with TRBD1. Germline V gives CDR1 MNHNS, CDR2 SASEGT. The CDR3 runs to 15 residues. Trimming at V came to 6 bases and at J to 1 base, leaving 6 bases not matched to a gene. CDR3 sequence reads: CASSGGQGGTDTQYF. As DNA, the CDR3 is TGTGCCAGCAGCGGAGGACAGGGCGGCACAGATACGCAGTATTTT.

The chain recombines TRBV6-6 with TRBJ1-2; possibly TRBD1 for D (6 bases). The CDR3 contains 15 residues. Trimming left V 2 bases short and J 1 base short, with 11 bases between. CDR1 and CDR2 (germline): MNHNY, SVGAGI (reference sequence). This chain's CDR3 is CASSYGGASNYGYTF. The CDR3 DNA sequence: TGTGCCAGCAGTTACGGGGGGGCAAGTAACTATGGCTACACCTTC.

The rearrangement links TRBV29-1 to TRBJ2-1, with 10 bases matching TRBD1. Germline-derived CDR1 and CDR2 are SQVTM and ANQGSEA. The CDR3 has 14 residues. Trimming cost V 6 bases and J 7 bases; bases outside gene matches: 9. CDR3: CSVATGGAGNEQFF. The CDR3 DNA is TGCAGCGTGGCGACAGGGGGCGCCGGGAATGAGCAGTTCTTC.

J is TRBJ1-1 and V is TRBV28, with TRBD1 identical over 8 bases. CDR3 length equals 14 residues. Trimming took 7 bases from V and 3 from J; bases not matched to a gene: 7. CDR1 is MDHEN and CDR2 is SYDVKM in the germline V gene. Here the CDR3 DNA reads TGTGCCAGCATCTCGGGACAGGCGGACACTGAAGCTTTCTTT. Protein sequence: CASISGQADTEAFF.

V usage is TRBV27 and J usage is TRBJ1-1, with D unresolved. Germline V gene sequence: CDR1 MNHEY, CDR2 SMNVEV (reference sequence). There are 13 residues in the CDR3. V gave up 3 bases and J gave up 1 base, with 6 bases separating them. The CDR3 DNA reads as TGTGCCAGCAGTTTTTCAGGGAACACTGAAGCTTTCTTT. Translated: CASSFSGNTEAFF.

This chain joins TRBV6-1 and TRBJ2-1; D may be TRBD1 (5 bases). Per germline, CDR1 MNHNS and CDR2 SASEGT. Trimming left V 0 bases short and J 10 bases short, with 16 bases between. The CDR3 is 15 amino acids. CDR3 DNA: TGTGCCAGCAGTGAAGCCATGGTACAGGCCCGGGAGCAGTTCTTC. It specifies CASSEAMVQAREQFF.